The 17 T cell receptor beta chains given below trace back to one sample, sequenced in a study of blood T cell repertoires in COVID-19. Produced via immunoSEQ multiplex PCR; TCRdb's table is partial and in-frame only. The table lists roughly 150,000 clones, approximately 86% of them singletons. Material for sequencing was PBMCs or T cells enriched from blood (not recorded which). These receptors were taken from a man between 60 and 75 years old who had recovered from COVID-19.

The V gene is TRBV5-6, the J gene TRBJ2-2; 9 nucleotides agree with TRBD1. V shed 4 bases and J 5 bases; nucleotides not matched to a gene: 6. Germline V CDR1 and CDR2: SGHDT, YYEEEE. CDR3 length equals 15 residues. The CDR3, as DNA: TGTGCCAGCAGCGCGGGACAGGGTAATACCGGGGAGCTGTTTTTT. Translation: CASSAGQGNTGELFF.

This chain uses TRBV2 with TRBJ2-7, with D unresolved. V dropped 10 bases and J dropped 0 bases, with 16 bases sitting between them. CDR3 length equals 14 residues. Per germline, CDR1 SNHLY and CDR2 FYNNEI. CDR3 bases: TGTGCCACTTCTTGGGCCCCCAACTCCTACGAGCAGTACTTC. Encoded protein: CATSWAPNSYEQYF.

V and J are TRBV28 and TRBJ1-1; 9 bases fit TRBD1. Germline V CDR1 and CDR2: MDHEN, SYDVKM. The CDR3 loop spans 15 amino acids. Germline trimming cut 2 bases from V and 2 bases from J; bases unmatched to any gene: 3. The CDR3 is CASSLRQGVNTEAFF. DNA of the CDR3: TGTGCCAGCAGTTTAAGACAGGGGGTTAACACTGAAGCTTTCTTT.

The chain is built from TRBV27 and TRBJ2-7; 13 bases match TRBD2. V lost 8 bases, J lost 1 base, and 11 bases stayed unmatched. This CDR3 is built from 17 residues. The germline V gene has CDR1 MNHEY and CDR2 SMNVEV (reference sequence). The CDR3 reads CASRPGLAGVWSYEQYF. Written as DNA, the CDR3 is TGTGCCAGCCGCCCAGGACTAGCGGGAGTATGGTCCTACGAGCAGTACTTC.

This CDR3 reads CASSLAPHRANVLTF. CDR3 in DNA: TGTGCCAGCAGCTTAGCCCCACACAGGGCCAACGTCCTGACTTTC. The chain employs TRBV7-8 and TRBJ2-6, with D unclear. The CDR3 runs to 15 residues. The V gene's germline CDR1 is SGHVS and CDR2 FQNEAQ. V lost 0 bases, J lost 5 bases, and 8 bases lay in between.

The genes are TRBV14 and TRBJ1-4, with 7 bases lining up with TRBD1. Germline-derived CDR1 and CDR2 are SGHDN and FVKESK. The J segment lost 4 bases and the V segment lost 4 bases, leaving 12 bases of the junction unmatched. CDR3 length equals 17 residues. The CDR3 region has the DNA TGTGCCAGCAGCCCGCCGGGACAGATTTTTGGTAATGAAAAACTGTTTTTT. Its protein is CASSPPGQIFGNEKLFF.

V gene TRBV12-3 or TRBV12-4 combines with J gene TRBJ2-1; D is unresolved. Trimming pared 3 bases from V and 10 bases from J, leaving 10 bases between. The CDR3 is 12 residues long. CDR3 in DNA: TGTGCCAGCAGTTTGAATCTCGGGGAGCAGTTCTTC. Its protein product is CASSLNLGEQFF.

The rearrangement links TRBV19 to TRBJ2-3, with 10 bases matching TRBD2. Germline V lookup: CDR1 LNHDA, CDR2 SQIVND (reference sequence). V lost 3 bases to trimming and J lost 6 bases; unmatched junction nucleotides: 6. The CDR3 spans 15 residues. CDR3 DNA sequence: TGTGCCAGTAGTATCCTAGCGGGAGATATTGATACGCAGTATTTT. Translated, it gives CASSILAGDIDTQYF.

The CDR3 DNA follows: TGTGCCAGTTCCCGACCGGAGATGAACACTGAAGCTTTCTTT. Translating gives CASSRPEMNTEAFF. The V gene is TRBV19, the J gene TRBJ1-1; D is unclear. V was trimmed by 8 bases and J by 0 bases, leaving 13 bases between them. The CDR3 loop spans 14 amino acids. Germline-derived CDR1 and CDR2 are LNHDA and SQIVND (reference sequence).

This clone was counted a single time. Here the CDR3 reads CASSQDLRVSTEAFF. The CDR3 DNA reads TGTGCCAGCAGCCAAGATCTCCGGGTGTCCACTGAAGCTTTCTTT. The chain couples TRBV3-1 (or the pseudogene TRBV3-2) to TRBJ1-1; the D is unclear. Germline V CDR1 and CDR2: LGHDT, YNNKEL (reference sequence). V lost 0 bases to trimming and J lost 4 bases, with 12 bases between them. The CDR3 is 15 residues long.

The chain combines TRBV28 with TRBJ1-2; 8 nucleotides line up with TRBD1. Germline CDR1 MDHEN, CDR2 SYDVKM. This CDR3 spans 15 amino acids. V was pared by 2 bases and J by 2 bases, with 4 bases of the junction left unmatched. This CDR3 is CASSLPGQENYGYTF. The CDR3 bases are TGTGCCAGCAGTTTACCGGGACAGGAGAACTATGGCTACACCTTC.

The CDR3 DNA reads TGTGCCAGCAGCTTATTAGCGGGGTCCACAGATACGCAGTATTTT. Its translation is CASSLLAGSTDTQYF. The V call is TRBV7-2, the J call TRBJ2-3, with 8 bases lining up with TRBD2. The germline V gene encodes CDR1 SGHTA and CDR2 FQGNSA. The CDR3 covers 15 residues. The V gene end was trimmed by 2 bases and the J gene end by 2 bases; junction bases not matched to a gene: 3.

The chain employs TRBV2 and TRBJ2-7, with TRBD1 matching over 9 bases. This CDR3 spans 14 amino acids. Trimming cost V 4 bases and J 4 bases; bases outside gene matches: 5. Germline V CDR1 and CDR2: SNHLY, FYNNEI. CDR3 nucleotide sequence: TGTGCCAGCAGTGTCCGGGACAGGGATTACGAGCAGTACTTC. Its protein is CASSVRDRDYEQYF.

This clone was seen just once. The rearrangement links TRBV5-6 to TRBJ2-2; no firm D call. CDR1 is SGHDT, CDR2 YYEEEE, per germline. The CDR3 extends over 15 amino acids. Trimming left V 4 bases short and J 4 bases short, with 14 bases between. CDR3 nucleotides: TGTGCCAGCAGCCCCCCGGGTTCTGGCACCGGGGAGCTGTTTTTT. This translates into CASSPPGSGTGELFF. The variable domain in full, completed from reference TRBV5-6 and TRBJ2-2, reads DAGVTQSPTHLIKTRGQQVTLRCSPKSGHDTVSWYQQALGQGPQFIFQYYEEEERQRGNFPDRFSGHQFPNYSSELNVNALLLGDSALYLCASSPPGSGTGELFFGEGSRLTVL.

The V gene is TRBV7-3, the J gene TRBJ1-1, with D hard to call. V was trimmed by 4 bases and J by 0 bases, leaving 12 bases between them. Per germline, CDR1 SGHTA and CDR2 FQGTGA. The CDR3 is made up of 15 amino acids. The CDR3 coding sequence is TGTGCCAGCAGCTCCGGGCGGGGTATGAACACTGAAGCTTTCTTT. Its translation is CASSSGRGMNTEAFF. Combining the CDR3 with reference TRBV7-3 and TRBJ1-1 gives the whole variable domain GAGVSQTPSNKVTEKGKYVELRCDPISGHTALYWYRQSLGQGPEFLIYFQGTGAADDSGLPNDRFFAVRPEGSVSTLKIQRTERGDSAVYLCASSSGRGMNTEAFFGQGTRLTVV.

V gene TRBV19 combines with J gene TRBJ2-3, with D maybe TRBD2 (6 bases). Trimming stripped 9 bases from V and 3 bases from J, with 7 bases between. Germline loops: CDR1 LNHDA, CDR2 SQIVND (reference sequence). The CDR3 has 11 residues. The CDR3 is CASRGTDTQYF. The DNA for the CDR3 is TGTGCCAGCCGGGGGACAGATACGCAGTATTTT.

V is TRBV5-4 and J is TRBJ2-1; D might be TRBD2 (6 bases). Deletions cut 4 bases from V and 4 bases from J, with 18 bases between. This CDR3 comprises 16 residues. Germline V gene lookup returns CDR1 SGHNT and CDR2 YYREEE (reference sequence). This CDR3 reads CASSPGLPTTYNEQFF. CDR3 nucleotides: TGTGCCAGCAGCCCGGGACTCCCAACAACTTACAATGAGCAGTTCTTC.